The 32 T cell receptor beta chains below come from one sample, sequenced in a study of blood T cell repertoires in COVID-19. The data were produced by immunoSEQ multiplex PCR, yet TCRdb's version contains in-frame clones alone and is incomplete. The sample shows approximately 440,000 clones, roughly 90% of them seen only once. Sequencing used PBMCs or T cells enriched from blood (not recorded which). These receptor sequences come from a woman in her late teens or twenties who had recovered from COVID-19.

The rearrangement links TRBV7-9 to TRBJ1-2; D remains unclear. Trimming shortened V by 4 bases and J by 3 bases, and 18 bases separated the two germline ends. Germline CDR1 reads SEHNR; CDR2 reads FQNEAQ (reference sequence). This CDR3 comprises 16 residues. CDR3 region: CASSSADRERDYGYTF. CDR3 nucleotide sequence: TGTGCCAGCAGCTCTGCTGACCGGGAGAGGGACTATGGCTACACCTTC.

J is TRBJ1-2 and V is TRBV28; D is ambiguous. This CDR3 is built from 14 residues. V was cut by 3 bases and J by 3 bases, with 11 bases left in between. The V gene's germline CDR1 is MDHEN and CDR2 SYDVKM. In nucleotides, the CDR3 is TGTGCCAGCAGTTTGGGCGGGTCGGACTATGGCTACACCTTC. Protein product: CASSLGGSDYGYTF.

The CDR3 spells CASSQSSDTYEQYF. The CDR3 region has the DNA TGTGCCAGCAGCCAGAGCAGTGACACATACGAGCAGTACTTC. V gene TRBV3-1 (or the pseudogene TRBV3-2) combines with J gene TRBJ2-7; D is unclear. The length of the CDR3 is 14 residues. Trimming stripped 3 bases from V and 4 bases from J, with 13 bases between. Germline V gene lookup returns CDR1 LGHDT and CDR2 YNNKEL (reference sequence).

The rearrangement joins TRBV6-5 to TRBJ1-5, with 9 bases aligning to TRBD1. Germline V gene sequence: CDR1 MNHEY, CDR2 SVGAGI. The CDR3 totals 15 residues. V gave up 4 bases and J gave up 3 bases; unmatched junction bases: 4. The CDR3: CASSSTGGNNQPQHF. As DNA, the CDR3 is TGTGCCAGCAGTTCGACAGGGGGGAACAATCAGCCCCAGCATTTT.

CDR3 sequence (DNA): TGTGCCATCAGTGAGTCGCGAGGGAGGTCAGATACGCAGTATTTT. Its translation is CAISESRGRSDTQYF. The V and J genes are TRBV10-3 and TRBJ2-3; TRBD2 is a possible D gene (6 bases). This CDR3 is built from 15 residues. V lost 0 bases and J lost 4, with 11 bases in between. Germline loops: CDR1 ENHRY, CDR2 SYGVKD.

This chain connects TRBV10-1 to TRBJ1-5; D is uncertain. The CDR3 has 11 residues. CDR1 WNHNN and CDR2 SYGVQD come from the germline V gene (reference sequence). V dropped 4 bases and J dropped 7 bases, with 5 bases sitting between them. The chain's CDR3 is CASSGGQPQHF. In DNA, the CDR3 is TGCGCCAGCAGTGGAGGCCAGCCCCAGCATTTT.

The V gene is TRBV5-1, the J gene TRBJ1-3, with a weak D call TRBD1 (5 bases). V was shortened by 7 bases and J by 4 bases, with 15 bases between the two germline ends. The CDR3 contains 14 residues. Germline V gives CDR1 SGHRS, CDR2 YFSETQ. Here the CDR3 DNA reads TGCGCCAGCGGCGAAGGGGTGAGAGGAAACACCATATATTTT. Protein: CASGEGVRGNTIYF.

The chain joins TRBV4-1 to TRBJ1-4, with 7 bases that match TRBD1. After removal of 5 bases from V and 2 bases from J, the junction contained 5 bases not matched to a gene. The CDR3 length is 15 residues. Per the germline V gene, CDR1 is MGHRA and CDR2 is YSYEKL. The chain's CDR3 is CASSAPGQTNEKLFF. CDR3 sequence (DNA): TGCGCCAGCAGCGCCCCGGGACAGACTAATGAAAAACTGTTTTTT.

CDR3 sequence (DNA): TGTGCCACGATGGACAGGGACAATGAGCAGTTCTTC. Residues: CATMDRDNEQFF. The chain recombines TRBV10-3 with TRBJ2-1; TRBD1 aligns across 8 bases. V lost 10 bases and J lost 5; bases outside the gene matches: 4. The CDR3 is 12 residues long. CDR1 and CDR2 (germline): ENHRY, SYGVKD.

The rearrangement uses TRBV7-9 and TRBJ1-6; the match to TRBD1 covers 7 bases. Per the germline V gene, CDR1 is SEHNR and CDR2 is FQNEAQ (reference sequence). This CDR3 spans 18 amino acids. Trimming took 3 bases from V and 10 from J; bases not matched to a gene: 18. The CDR3 region has the DNA TGTGCCAGCAGCTTCTATGCCAATCGGGCCTTAGGGGGCTCACCCCTCCACTTT. Its protein product is CASSFYANRALGGSPLHF. Full variable domain (outside the CDR3, taken from reference TRBV7-9 and TRBJ1-6): DTGVSQNPRHKITKRGQNVTFRCDPISEHNRLYWYRQTLGQGPEFLTYFQNEAQLEKSRLLSDRFSAERPKGSFSTLEIQRTEQGDSAMYLCASSFYANRALGGSPLHFGNGTRLTVT.

This clone was picked up a small number of times. The V call is TRBV30, the J call TRBJ1-5; no clear D gene. Germline V gives CDR1 GTSNPN, CDR2 SVGIG (reference sequence). Trimming pared 0 bases from V and 7 bases from J, leaving 10 bases between. This CDR3 is 13 amino acids long. The CDR3 DNA reads TGTGCCTGGAGTGTACCCGGGAAACAGCCCCAGCATTTT. Amino acids: CAWSVPGKQPQHF.

This chain links TRBV3-1 (or the pseudogene TRBV3-2) with TRBJ2-2; tentatively, D is TRBD1 (5 bases). CDR3 length equals 15 residues. Trimming took off 3 bases at V and 7 bases at J, with 15 bases between the two ends. CDR1 is LGHDT, CDR2 YNNKEL, per germline (reference sequence). CDR3 nucleotides: TGTGCCAGCAGCCACATGGGAATGGGGCGCGGGGAGCTGTTTTTT. This gives the protein CASSHMGMGRGELFF.

This chain joins TRBV7-9 and TRBJ1-1; D may be TRBD1 (5 bases). This CDR3 region has 11 residues. Germline lookup yields CDR1 SEHNR and CDR2 FQNEAQ (reference sequence). Trimming took off 3 bases at V and 8 bases at J, with 7 bases between the two ends. The CDR3 DNA sequence: TGTGCCAGCAGCTTTGGGGCAGAAGCTTTCTTT. Translating gives CASSFGAEAFF.

The rearrangement links TRBV5-6 to TRBJ1-5; D is perhaps TRBD1 (6 bases). V lost 3 bases and J lost 5, with 12 bases in between. The CDR3 totals 14 residues. CDR1 SGHDT and CDR2 YYEEEE come from the germline V gene. The chain's CDR3 is CASSSSGVDQPQHF. The CDR3 region has the DNA TGTGCCAGCAGCTCATCAGGGGTGGATCAGCCCCAGCATTTT.

This chain uses TRBV7-9 with TRBJ1-6, with D possibly TRBD1 on 6 matching bases. V shed 7 bases and J shed 3 bases, with 31 bases lying between them. Germline CDR1 and CDR2: SEHNR and FQNEAQ (reference sequence). The CDR3 has 21 residues. DNA for the CDR3: TGTGCCAGCACCCCCCGTGGGGGCGCGCTCTCAACTTCGAACTATAATTCACCCCTCCACTTT. Its translation is CASTPRGGALSTSNYNSPLHF.

In regard to this clone: The sample holds other DNA sequences that translate to the same CDR3. V gene TRBV4-1 combines with J gene TRBJ2-2; tentative D call: TRBD2 (6 bases). V lost 0 bases and J lost 0, with 8 bases in between. The germline V gene encodes CDR1 MGHRA and CDR2 YSYEKL. The CDR3 is 16 residues long. In DNA form, the CDR3 reads TGCGCCAGCAGCCAAGAGGGGGGTGCGAACACCGGGGAGCTGTTTTTT. Encoded protein: CASSQEGGANTGELFF.

The V call is TRBV7-2, the J call TRBJ2-3, with D unresolved. V dropped 4 bases and J dropped 6 bases, with 8 bases sitting between them. The CDR3 covers 12 residues. Germline V gene sequence: CDR1 SGHTA, CDR2 FQGNSA. The CDR3 coding sequence is TGTGCCAGCAGCTACATATCGGATACGCAGTATTTT. It specifies CASSYISDTQYF.

This clone has just a few counts. CDR3 region: CASRSRWNTEAFF. As DNA, the CDR3 is TGTGCCAGCAGATCTAGGTGGAACACTGAAGCTTTCTTT. This sequence joins TRBV11-2 and TRBJ1-1; the D is unclear. Trimming pared 6 bases from V and 1 base from J, leaving 9 bases between. Per the germline V gene, CDR1 is SGHAT and CDR2 is FQNNGV. The CDR3 has 13 amino acids.

This chain joins TRBV3-1 (or the pseudogene TRBV3-2) and TRBJ1-1, with a weak D call TRBD1 (6 bases). The CDR3 covers 13 residues. The ends were cut back, 4 bases at V and 1 base at J, with 7 bases in the middle. From germline, CDR1 is LGHDT and CDR2 YNNKEL (reference sequence). The CDR3 spells CASSLGGNTEAFF. The CDR3 DNA reads TGTGCCAGCAGCCTAGGGGGGAACACTGAAGCTTTCTTT.

This clone was recorded once. The J gene is TRBJ2-3, the V gene TRBV5-1; TRBD2 agrees at 8 bases. Germline V gene sequence: CDR1 SGHRS, CDR2 YFSETQ. V gave up 4 bases and J gave up 2 bases; unmatched junction bases: 3. This CDR3 has 14 residues. CDR3 DNA sequence: TGCGCCAGCAGCCCGGGGGGGACCACAGATACGCAGTATTTT. This gives the protein CASSPGGTTDTQYF.

Remarks on this clone: In the same sample, other DNA sequences code for this CDR3. The chain carries TRBV5-1 and TRBJ1-1; the D gene is possibly TRBD1 (5 bases). Trimming shortened V by 4 bases and J by 0 bases, and 10 bases separated the two germline ends. From germline, CDR1 is SGHRS and CDR2 YFSETQ. The CDR3 is made up of 14 amino acids. CDR3 in amino acids: CASSPGGVNTEAFF. CDR3 coding DNA: TGCGCCAGCAGCCCGGGAGGGGTGAACACTGAAGCTTTCTTT.

V and J are TRBV5-1 and TRBJ2-7, with 7 bases identical to TRBD1. Trimming removed 3 bases from V and 1 base from J; junction bases left unmatched: 4. Germline-derived CDR1 and CDR2 are SGHRS and YFSETQ. This CDR3 region has 14 residues. Here the CDR3 reads CASSYAQGSYEQYF. CDR3 DNA sequence: TGCGCCAGCAGCTATGCACAGGGGTCCTACGAGCAGTACTTC.

V and J are TRBV9 and TRBJ2-3; 8 bases are shared with TRBD2. The CDR3 contains 16 residues. V was pared by 3 bases and J by 0 bases, with 6 bases of the junction left unmatched. Germline-derived CDR1 and CDR2 are SGDLS and YYNGEE. The CDR3 loop reads CASSGYSGVSTDTQYF. The CDR3 nucleotides are TGTGCCAGCAGCGGTTATAGCGGGGTTAGCACAGATACGCAGTATTTT.

J is TRBJ1-1 and V is TRBV7-9; no clear D gene. V was cut by 5 bases and J by 6 bases, with 13 bases left in between. The CDR3 extends over 13 amino acids. Germline lookup yields CDR1 SEHNR and CDR2 FQNEAQ (reference sequence). As DNA, the CDR3 is TGTGCCAGCAGCCGCGGACTGACCCCTGAAGCTTTCTTT. It specifies CASSRGLTPEAFF.

The chain couples TRBV27 to TRBJ2-6; D is perhaps TRBD1 (6 bases). Trimming shortened V by 6 bases and J by 0 bases, and 18 bases separated the two germline ends. The CDR3 contains 18 residues. The germline V gene has CDR1 MNHEY and CDR2 SMNVEV (reference sequence). The CDR3 DNA is TGTGCCAGCAGCCAAAAGACAGGAGAGGTCTCTGGGGCCAACGTCCTGACTTTC. It encodes CASSQKTGEVSGANVLTF.

The chain is built from TRBV14 and TRBJ2-7; D might be TRBD1 (6 bases). Germline CDR1 is SGHDN and CDR2 is FVKESK. CDR3 length equals 15 residues. Trimming left V 4 bases short and J 8 bases short, with 21 bases between. CDR3 nucleotide sequence: TGTGCCAGCAGCCCCCCAGGGGCGCTAGCCGGAAAGCAGTACTTC. Its protein is CASSPPGALAGKQYF.

The chain couples TRBV30 to TRBJ1-3, with D possibly matching TRBD1 (5 bases). V gave up 4 bases and J gave up 2 bases, with 18 bases separating them. Germline V gene lookup returns CDR1 GTSNPN and CDR2 SVGIG (reference sequence). The CDR3 covers 16 residues. The CDR3 loop reads CAWNRGGIIPGNTIYF. The CDR3 nucleotides read TGTGCCTGGAATAGGGGAGGGATAATTCCTGGAAACACCATATATTTT.

V is TRBV5-6 and J is TRBJ2-7; 9 bases line up with TRBD2. Germline assignment: CDR1 SGHDT and CDR2 YYEEEE. The V segment lost 2 bases and the J segment 6 bases; nucleotides outside the gene matches: 3. This CDR3 is 13 amino acids long. CDR3 sequence: CASSLAGGSEQYF. The CDR3 DNA reads as TGTGCCAGCAGCTTAGCGGGGGGCAGCGAGCAGTACTTC.

The chain employs TRBV4-1 and TRBJ2-3; 7 bases fit TRBD2. V gave up 8 bases and J gave up 1 base; unmatched junction bases: 12. The CDR3 sequence is 16 residues long. Per the germline V gene, CDR1 is MGHRA and CDR2 is YSYEKL. Here the CDR3 DNA reads TGCGCCAGCCGCCCTGGGAGCGGGGATCGCACAGATACGCAGTATTTT. This codes for CASRPGSGDRTDTQYF.

The chain uses TRBV9 and TRBJ2-1; D gene ambiguous. In germline, CDR1 is SGDLS, CDR2 YYNGEE. V was cut by 4 bases and J by 7 bases, with 9 bases left in between. This CDR3 contains 12 residues. The CDR3 region is CASSPLLNEQFF. The CDR3 region has the DNA TGTGCCAGCAGCCCCCTCCTGAATGAGCAGTTCTTC.

This clone has only a few counts. V usage is TRBV30 and J usage is TRBJ1-4, with D uncertain. Germline values: CDR1 GTSNPN, CDR2 SVGIG (reference sequence). The CDR3 runs 15 residues. Trimming took off 3 bases at V and 4 bases at J, with 15 bases between the two ends. The CDR3 nucleotides read TGTGCCTGGAGCAACCTAGGCGGCGATAATGAAAAACTGTTTTTT. This encodes CAWSNLGGDNEKLFF.

The rearrangement joins TRBV3-1 (or the pseudogene TRBV3-2) to TRBJ1-1; D is ambiguous. The ends were cut back, 3 bases at V and 10 bases at J, with 12 bases in the middle. The CDR3 runs to 12 residues. Germline V gene lookup returns CDR1 LGHDT and CDR2 YNNKEL (reference sequence). The DNA for the CDR3 is TGTGCCAGCAGCCAGGAGGATCGGGGAGCTTTCTTT. Translated: CASSQEDRGAFF.